There are a few counts of the clone carrying this T cell receptor beta chain. Its antigen is still unknown. Germline-derived CDR1 and CDR2 are MDHEN and SYDVKM. V lost 5 bases, J lost 4 bases, and 12 bases lay in between. This CDR3 is built from 14 residues. The assay that was used to sequence DNA from cultured CD4+ T cells was the Oncomine TCR Beta short-read assay. The template was genomic DNA from cultured CD4+ T cells. TCRdb re-analysed the PCR reads in MiXCR, keeping a single row per CDR3 protein. The sample lists around 6,900 distinct CDR3 sequences, 30% to 45% occurring once. This sample was included in a study of vaccination and CD4 T cells after COVID-19. Background on the study: Six males and four females, two Hispanic, made up the convalescents. In culture, cells were exposed to overlapping spike peptides from SARS-CoV-2, HCoV-NL63, HCoV-OC43 and HCoV-229E.

Treatment specified: approximately nine-day PBMC culture with coronavirus spike peptide pools or control peptides (ViraFEST assay). From the unexposed donor, CD4+ T cells were collected ahead of the COVID-19 pandemic (2011-2018). TCRs were sequenced by ViraFEST after antigen-specific T cells had been expanded with peptide pools. Study-wide findings and caveats: Convalescent patients displayed spike mono-reactivity in 304 of 307 vaccine-specific clones.

Sequencing used CD4+ T cells from blood, cultured in vitro. The chain employs TRBV28 and TRBJ1-5, with TRBD1 as a possible D gene (5 bases). This TCR was recovered from a human donor in good health. Here the CDR3 reads CASSPAGPNQPQHF. The DNA for the CDR3 is TGTGCCAGCAGTCCTGCGGGGCCGAATCAGCCCCAGCATTTT.